Listed below are T cell receptor beta chains from one sample, sequenced in a study of T cell responses to AZD1222 COVID-19 vaccine. Profiling relied on immunoSEQ multiplex PCR, and the TCRdb table lists in-frame clones only, not all of them. The sample lists roughly 140,000 clones, roughly 91% seen once, with around 2.1% in the top ten. This specimen was peripheral blood, taken 28 days after the second AZD1222 dose. These receptors were taken from an adult who received the AZD1222 COVID-19 vaccine. CDR3s include the opening cysteine and the closing phenylalanine or tryptophan. The D gene is left open where the match is weak. Clone size appears in some rows only: once, few, many, or a class for an expanded clone.

j_gene	d_gene	abundance	v_gene	CDR3aa	CDR3nt
TRBJ2-1	.	.	TRBV9	CASSVAAGHQFSQFF	TGTGCCAGCAGCGTCGCAGCAGGCCACCAATTTTCTCAGTTCTTC
TRBJ1-2	.	.	TRBV5-1	CASSSAGQYRGYTF	TGCGCCAGCAGCTCAGCCGGACAGTATCGGGGCTACACCTTC
TRBJ1-4	.	.	TRBV9	CASSETASNEKLFF	TGTGCCAGCAGCGAGACAGCTTCTAATGAAAAACTGTTTTTT
TRBJ2-1	.	.	TRBV6-5	CASSYEGLRYNEQFF	TGTGCCAGCAGTTACGAAGGGCTACGTTACAATGAGCAGTTCTTC
TRBJ1-5	TRBD1	.	TRBV5-1	CASSLGGGVNQPQHF	TGCGCCAGCAGCTTGGGAGGGGGCGTCAATCAGCCCCAGCATTTT
TRBJ2-2	.	.	TRBV5-4	CASRGANTGELFF	TGTGCCAGCAGAGGGGCGAACACCGGGGAGCTGTTTTTT
TRBJ1-2	.	.	TRBV19	CASSIVSGQSYGYTF	TGTGCCAGTAGTATAGTCTCCGGACAGTCCTATGGCTACACCTTC
TRBJ2-1	TRBD2	once	TRBV5-1	CASSLRLAGGNEQFF	TGCGCCAGCAGCTTGAGACTAGCGGGAGGAAATGAGCAGTTCTTC
TRBJ2-3	TRBD1	.	TRBV5-4	CASSYGGQGTDTQYF	TGTGCCAGCAGCTATGGCGGACAGGGCACAGATACGCAGTATTTT
TRBJ1-6	.	.	TRBV6-5	CATQKGPDKAPLHF	TGTGCCACCCAGAAGGGACCGGACAAGGCTCCCCTCCACTTT
TRBJ2-1	.	.	TRBV14	CASSVGSSSYNEQFF	TGTGCCAGCAGCGTCGGGAGTAGCTCCTACAATGAGCAGTTCTTC
TRBJ2-1	.	.	TRBV14	CASSQDLESEQFF	TGTGCCAGCAGCCAAGATCTCGAGAGTGAGCAGTTCTTC
TRBJ2-7	.	.	TRBV27	CASSSGGQLYEQYF	TGTGCCAGCAGTTCCGGAGGACAGCTCTACGAGCAGTACTTC
TRBJ2-5	.	.	TRBV6-1	CASSEVGTLNSQETQYF	TGTGCCAGCAGTGAAGTGGGAACCCTTAATAGCCAAGAGACCCAGTACTTC
TRBJ2-3	TRBD1	.	TRBV6-1	CASTEVLGQGAGGDTQYF	TGTGCCAGCACTGAGGTTTTGGGACAGGGGGCTGGAGGGGATACGCAGTATTTT
TRBJ2-3	TRBD1	.	TRBV3-1/TRBV3-2	CASSRGQGWTDTQYF	TGTGCCAGCAGCCGGGGACAGGGTTGGACAGATACGCAGTATTTT
TRBJ1-6	TRBD1	once	TRBV6-5	CASNGQGKYSPLHF	TGTGCCAGCAACGGACAGGGGAAGTATTCACCCCTCCACTTT
TRBJ1-5	TRBD1	few	TRBV29-1	CSVGGTGDGRQPQHF	TGCAGCGTTGGCGGGACAGGGGATGGACGGCAGCCCCAGCATTTT